This entry concerns a single T cell receptor beta chain. This entry belongs to a study of cytomegalovirus exposure and HLA in healthy donors. A multiplex PCR was run with 60 Vbeta primers and 13 Jbeta primers. Here immunoSEQ multiplex PCR was the method, and the copy in TCRdb shows in-frame clones only, minus some. The data show about 130,000 clones, less than 75% seen once. The TCR comes from a woman in her forties in good health and CMV-seropositive. The sequenced sample consisted of PBMCs.

CDR3 nucleotide sequence: TGTGCCAGCAGCTTGGGAGCGGATTCACCCCTCCACTTT. Protein sequence: CASSLGADSPLHF. The J gene is TRBJ1-6, the V gene TRBV28; D ambiguous. CDR3 length equals 13 residues. In germline, CDR1 is MDHEN, CDR2 SYDVKM. V dropped 6 bases and J dropped 8 bases, with 11 bases sitting between them.